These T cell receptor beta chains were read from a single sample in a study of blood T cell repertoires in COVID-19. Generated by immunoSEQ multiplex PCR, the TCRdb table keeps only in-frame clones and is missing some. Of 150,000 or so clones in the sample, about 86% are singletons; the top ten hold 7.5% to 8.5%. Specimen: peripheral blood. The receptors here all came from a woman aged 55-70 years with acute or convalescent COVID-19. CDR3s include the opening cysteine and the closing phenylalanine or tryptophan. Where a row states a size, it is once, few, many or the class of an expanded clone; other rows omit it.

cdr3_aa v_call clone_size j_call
CASSRVMDRGSANTGELFF TRBV4-1 - TRBJ2-2
CASSQVEGGLAGGTQYF TRBV4-1 - TRBJ2-3
CASSFASGQSLNYGYTF TRBV28 - TRBJ1-2
CASSSWQGMYGELFF TRBV5-1 - TRBJ2-2
CASSLDRDQPQHF TRBV11-3 - TRBJ1-5
CASSWSRAGTEAFF TRBV6-5 - TRBJ1-1
CASTGQRAKETQYF TRBV10-1 once TRBJ2-5
CASLGPDRGNGYTF TRBV10-2 - TRBJ1-2
CAWDRGRYSPLHF TRBV30 - TRBJ1-6
CASRQARGTGANVLTF TRBV5-1 - TRBJ2-6
CASSEGTGGLTEAFF TRBV6-1 - TRBJ1-1
CASSIDLGGSYNSPLHF TRBV19 - TRBJ1-6
CASSYRQGASYGYTF TRBV6-5 - TRBJ1-2
CASSYSGTGQGYNEQFF TRBV6-2/TRBV6-3 - TRBJ2-1
CASSKGVYGYTF TRBV19 - TRBJ1-2
CASDPGQGRVETQYF TRBV28 - TRBJ2-5
CASSQSPGQGSYEQYF TRBV4-2 - TRBJ2-7
CASSEIAGDDQPQHF TRBV6-1 - TRBJ1-5
CASSPPRGGETQYF TRBV28 - TRBJ2-5
CASSKDPGQERGYGYTF TRBV14 - TRBJ1-2
CASSIQRGDKRNQPQHF TRBV21-1 - TRBJ1-5
CSAARHLGGELFF TRBV29-1 few TRBJ2-2
CASSPPEGTGELFF TRBV18 - TRBJ2-2
CASSRVGTPSDEQYF TRBV7-2 once TRBJ2-7
CAIRTGEPQPQHF TRBV10-3 - TRBJ1-5
CASSLRGQGGISSYNEQFF TRBV7-9 - TRBJ2-1
CAWTLGIGDYGYTF TRBV30 once TRBJ1-2
CASSERAGGAVRGSPLHF TRBV6-1 - TRBJ1-6
CATSRDPGRVYEQYF TRBV15 once TRBJ2-7
CASSLGVTGELFF TRBV5-1 - TRBJ2-2
CASSPGLAGAYEQYF TRBV18 - TRBJ2-7
CASSLGGPYEQYF TRBV7-9 - TRBJ2-7
CASSGQDQPQHF TRBV28 - TRBJ1-5
CASSRGPAGGLYQETQYF TRBV10-1 - TRBJ2-5
CASSLGNRADTEAFF TRBV7-8 - TRBJ1-1
CASSLARRSTEAFF TRBV5-1 - TRBJ1-1
CASSSGTGNTEAFF TRBV5-1 once TRBJ1-1
CASSPGGNRGLTYEQYF TRBV4-1 - TRBJ2-7
CASSPPGGTEAFF TRBV18 - TRBJ1-1
CASSYSGTANNEQFF TRBV6-5 few TRBJ2-1
CASSQDPVDRVVSGEQYF TRBV4-1 - TRBJ2-7
CASSFMLQGARQGYTF TRBV13 - TRBJ1-2
CASQSVNQPQHF TRBV6-5 - TRBJ1-5
CASSSGFNQPQHF TRBV2 once TRBJ1-5
CASSSLNTIQGEEGYTF TRBV5-6 - TRBJ1-2
CASSEGTGGTQYF TRBV5-1 - TRBJ2-5
CASSLPGGPGEDEQYF TRBV7-9 - TRBJ2-7